The clone carrying this T cell receptor beta chain has only a few counts. The ends lost 7 bases at V and 10 bases at J; junction bases unmatched: 7. The CDR3 has 12 amino acids. Germline CDR1 SQVTM, CDR2 ANQGSEA. This specimen comes from a study of blood T cell repertoires in COVID-19. Profiling relied on immunoSEQ multiplex PCR, and the TCRdb table lists in-frame clones only, not all of them. Found here are under 75,000 clones, roughly 84% of them singletons; the top ten hold roughly a sixth. V usage is TRBV29-1 and J usage is TRBJ1-1, with TRBD1 identical over 12 bases. The source material was peripheral blood. The sequence came from a man aged 55 to 70 with COVID-19, enrolled during active disease. The CDR3 nucleotides are TGCAGCGCCACCGGGACAGGGGGCATAGCTTTCTTT. Protein product: CSATGTGGIAFF.